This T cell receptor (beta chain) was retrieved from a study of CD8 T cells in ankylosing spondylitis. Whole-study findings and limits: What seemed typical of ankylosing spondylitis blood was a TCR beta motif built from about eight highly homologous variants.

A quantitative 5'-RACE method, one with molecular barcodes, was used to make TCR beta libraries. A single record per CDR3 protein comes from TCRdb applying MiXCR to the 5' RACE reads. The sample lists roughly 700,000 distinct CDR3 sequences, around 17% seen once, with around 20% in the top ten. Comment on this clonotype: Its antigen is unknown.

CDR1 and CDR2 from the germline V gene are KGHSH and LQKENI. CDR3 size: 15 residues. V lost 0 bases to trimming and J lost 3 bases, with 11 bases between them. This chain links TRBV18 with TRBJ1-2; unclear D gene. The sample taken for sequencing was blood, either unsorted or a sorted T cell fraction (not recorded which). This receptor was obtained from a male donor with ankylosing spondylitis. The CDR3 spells CASSPPSRRDYGYTF. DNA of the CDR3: TGTGCCAGCTCACCACCTAGCAGAAGAGACTATGGCTACACCTTC.